The sequence of this T cell receptor beta chain was determined in a study of shared clonotypes between healthy human individuals. Comment on this clone: Its target is not known.

Produced via immunoSEQ multiplex PCR; TCRdb's table is partial and in-frame only. The sample shows more than 2,000,000 clones, approximately 95% of them seen only once. Naive CD45RA+ and memory CD45RA-negative subsets were split from CD4+ cells. Germline V gives CDR1 SGHNT, CDR2 YYREEE (reference sequence). This CDR3 is built from 18 residues. V lost 0 bases to trimming and J lost 8 bases; unmatched junction nucleotides: 16. Overall study results and limits: Relative to their counterparts shared across all four donors, non-shared clonotypes exhibited diminished generation probabilities.

The TCR originated in a man aged 18 to 29 in good health. Some clones in this sample may be carry-over from other donors' samples. The sample comprised naive CD4+ T cells from PBMCs. Regarding subset: CD45RA+ positively selected. This chain connects TRBV5-4 to TRBJ2-2; 7 bases match TRBD2. The CDR3 bases are TGTGCCAGCAGCTTGGCCGGAGGGAGCGGGGCAAGTAGGGGGGAGCTGTTTTTT. Protein product: CASSLAGGSGASRGELFF.